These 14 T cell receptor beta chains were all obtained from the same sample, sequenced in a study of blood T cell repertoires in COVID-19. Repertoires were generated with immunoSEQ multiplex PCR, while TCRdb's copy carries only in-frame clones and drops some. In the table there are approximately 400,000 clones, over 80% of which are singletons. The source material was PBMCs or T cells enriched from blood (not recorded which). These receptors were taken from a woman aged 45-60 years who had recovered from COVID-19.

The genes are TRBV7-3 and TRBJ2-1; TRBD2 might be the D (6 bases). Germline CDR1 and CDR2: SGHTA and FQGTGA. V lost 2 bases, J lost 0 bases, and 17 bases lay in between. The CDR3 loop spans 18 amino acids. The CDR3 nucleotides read TGTGCCAGCAGCTTAGCGGGACTTCCTACGAGCTCCTACAATGAGCAGTTCTTC. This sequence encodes CASSLAGLPTSSYNEQFF. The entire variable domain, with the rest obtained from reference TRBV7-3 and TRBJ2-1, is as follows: GAGVSQTPSNKVTEKGKYVELRCDPISGHTALYWYRQSLGQGPEFLIYFQGTGAADDSGLPNDRFFAVRPEGSVSTLKIQRTERGDSAVYLCASSLAGLPTSSYNEQFFGPGTRLTVL.

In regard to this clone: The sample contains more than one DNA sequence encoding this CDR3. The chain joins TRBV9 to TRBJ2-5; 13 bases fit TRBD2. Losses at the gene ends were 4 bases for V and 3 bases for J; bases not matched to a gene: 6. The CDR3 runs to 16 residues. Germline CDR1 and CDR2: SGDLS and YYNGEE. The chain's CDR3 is CASSPLGLAGEETQYF. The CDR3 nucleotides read TGTGCCAGCAGCCCCTTAGGACTAGCGGGGGAAGAGACCCAGTACTTC.

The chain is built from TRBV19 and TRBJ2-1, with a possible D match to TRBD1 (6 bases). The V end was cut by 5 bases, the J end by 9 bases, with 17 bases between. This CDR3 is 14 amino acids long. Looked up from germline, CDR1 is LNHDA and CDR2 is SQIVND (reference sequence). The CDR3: CASSPGHIQIEQFF. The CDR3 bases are TGTGCCAGTAGTCCGGGACATATACAAATTGAGCAGTTCTTC.

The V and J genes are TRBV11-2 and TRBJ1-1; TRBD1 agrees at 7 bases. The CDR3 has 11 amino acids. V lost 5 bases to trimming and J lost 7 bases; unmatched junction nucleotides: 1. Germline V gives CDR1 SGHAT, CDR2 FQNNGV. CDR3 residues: CASSQGGEAFF. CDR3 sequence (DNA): TGTGCCAGCAGCCAGGGGGGTGAAGCTTTCTTT.

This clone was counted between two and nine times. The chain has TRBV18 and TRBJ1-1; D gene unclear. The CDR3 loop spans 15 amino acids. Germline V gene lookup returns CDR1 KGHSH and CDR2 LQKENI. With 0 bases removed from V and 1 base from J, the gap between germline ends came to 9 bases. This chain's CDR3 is CASSPPGSKNTEAFF. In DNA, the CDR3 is TGTGCCAGCTCACCACCGGGCAGCAAGAACACTGAAGCTTTCTTT.

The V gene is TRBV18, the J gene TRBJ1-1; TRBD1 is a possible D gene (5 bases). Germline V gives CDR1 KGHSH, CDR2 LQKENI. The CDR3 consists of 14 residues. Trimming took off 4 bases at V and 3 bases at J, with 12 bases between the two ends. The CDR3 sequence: CASSLLGGDTEAFF. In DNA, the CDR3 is TGTGCCAGCTCACTCCTCGGGGGAGACACTGAAGCTTTCTTT.

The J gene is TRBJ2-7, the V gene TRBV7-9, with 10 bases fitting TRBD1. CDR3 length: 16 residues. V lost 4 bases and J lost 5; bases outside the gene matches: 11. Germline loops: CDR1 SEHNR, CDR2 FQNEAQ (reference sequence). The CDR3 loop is CASSSWGGQGVNEQYF. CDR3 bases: TGTGCCAGCAGCTCATGGGGAGGACAGGGGGTGAACGAGCAGTACTTC.

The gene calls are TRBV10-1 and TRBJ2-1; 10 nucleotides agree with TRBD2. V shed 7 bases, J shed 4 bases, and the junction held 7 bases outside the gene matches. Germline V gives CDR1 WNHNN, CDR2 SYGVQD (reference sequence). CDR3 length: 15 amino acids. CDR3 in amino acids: CASITPSGRYNEQFF. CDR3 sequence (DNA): TGCGCCAGCATCACCCCTAGCGGGAGATACAATGAGCAGTTCTTC.

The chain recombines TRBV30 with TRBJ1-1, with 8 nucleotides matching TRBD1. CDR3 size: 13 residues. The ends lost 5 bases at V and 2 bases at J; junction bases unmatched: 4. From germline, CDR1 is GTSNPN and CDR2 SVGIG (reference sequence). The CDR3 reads CAWRTGSNTEAFF. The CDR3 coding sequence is TGTGCCTGGCGGACAGGGTCAAACACTGAAGCTTTCTTT.

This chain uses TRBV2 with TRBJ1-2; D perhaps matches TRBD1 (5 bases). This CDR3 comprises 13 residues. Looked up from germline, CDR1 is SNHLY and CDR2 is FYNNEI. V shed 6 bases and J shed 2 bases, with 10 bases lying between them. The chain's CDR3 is CASRRGLNYGYTF. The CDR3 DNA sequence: TGTGCCAGCAGAAGGGGTCTCAACTATGGCTACACCTTC.

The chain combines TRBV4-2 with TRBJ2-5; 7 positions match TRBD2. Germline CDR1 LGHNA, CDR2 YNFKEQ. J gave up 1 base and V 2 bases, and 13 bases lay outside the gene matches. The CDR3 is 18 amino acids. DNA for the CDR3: TGTGCCAGCAGCCAACAGGATTTGACTAGCTCATTCCAAGAGACCCAGTACTTC. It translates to CASSQQDLTSSFQETQYF.

CDR3 in amino acids: CASSYSTTGYGNTIYF. In DNA form, the CDR3 reads TGTGCCAGCAGTTACTCAACGACAGGGTACGGAAACACCATATATTTT. The chain employs TRBV6-5 and TRBJ1-3, with 7 bases matching TRBD1. The CDR3 has 16 residues. V dropped 0 bases and J dropped 4; count of bases not matched to a gene: 6. Germline lookup yields CDR1 MNHEY and CDR2 SVGAGI.

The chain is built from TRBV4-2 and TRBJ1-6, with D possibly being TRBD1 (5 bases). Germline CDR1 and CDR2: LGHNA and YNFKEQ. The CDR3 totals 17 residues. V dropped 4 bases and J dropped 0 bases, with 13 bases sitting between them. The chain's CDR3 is CASSPGPQGSYNSPLHF. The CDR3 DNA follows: TGTGCCAGCAGCCCCGGACCCCAGGGCTCCTATAATTCACCCCTCCACTTT.

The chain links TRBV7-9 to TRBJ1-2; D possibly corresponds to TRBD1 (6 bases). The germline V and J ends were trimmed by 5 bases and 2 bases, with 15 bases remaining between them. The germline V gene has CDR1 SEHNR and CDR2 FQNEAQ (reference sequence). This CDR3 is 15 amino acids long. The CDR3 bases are TGTGCCAGCAGCCCTTCCGGGACACTGAACTATGGCTACACCTTC. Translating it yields CASSPSGTLNYGYTF.